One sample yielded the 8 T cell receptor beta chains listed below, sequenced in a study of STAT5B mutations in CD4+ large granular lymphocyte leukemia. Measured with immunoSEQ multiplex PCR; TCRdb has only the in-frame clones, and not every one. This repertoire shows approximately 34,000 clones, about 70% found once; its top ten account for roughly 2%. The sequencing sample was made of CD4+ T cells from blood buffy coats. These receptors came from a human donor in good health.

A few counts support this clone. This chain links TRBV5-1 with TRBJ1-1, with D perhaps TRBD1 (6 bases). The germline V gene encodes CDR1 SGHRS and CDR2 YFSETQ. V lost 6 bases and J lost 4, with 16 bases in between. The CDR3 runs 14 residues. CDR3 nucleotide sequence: TGCGCCAGCACGAGGAACAGGGAGTCCACTGAAGCTTTCTTT. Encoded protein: CASTRNRESTEAFF. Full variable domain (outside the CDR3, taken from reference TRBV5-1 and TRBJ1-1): KAGVTQTPRYLIKTRGQQVTLSCSPISGHRSVSWYQQTPGQGLQFLFEYFSETQRNKGNFPGRFSGRQFSNSRSEMNVSTLELGDSALYLCASTRNRESTEAFFGQGTRLTVV.

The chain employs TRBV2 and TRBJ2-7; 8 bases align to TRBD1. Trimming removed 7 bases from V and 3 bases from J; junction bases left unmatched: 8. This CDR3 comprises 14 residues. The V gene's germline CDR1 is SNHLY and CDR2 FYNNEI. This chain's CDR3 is CASTPRTGYYEQYF. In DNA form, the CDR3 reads TGTGCCAGCACTCCTCGGACAGGGTACTACGAGCAGTACTTC. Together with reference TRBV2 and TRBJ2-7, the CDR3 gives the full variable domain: EPEVTQTPSHQVTQMGQEVILRCVPISNHLYFYWYRQILGQKVEFLVSFYNNEISEKSEIFDDQFSVERPDGSNFTLKIRSTKLEDSAMYFCASTPRTGYYEQYFGPGTRLTVT.

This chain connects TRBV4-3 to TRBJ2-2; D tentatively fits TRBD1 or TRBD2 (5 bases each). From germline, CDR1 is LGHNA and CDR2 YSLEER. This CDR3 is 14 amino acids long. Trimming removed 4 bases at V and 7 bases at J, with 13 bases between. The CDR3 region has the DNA TGCGCCAGCAGCCTCCATCGGGGCGTCGGGGAGCTGTTTTTT. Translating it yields CASSLHRGVGELFF.

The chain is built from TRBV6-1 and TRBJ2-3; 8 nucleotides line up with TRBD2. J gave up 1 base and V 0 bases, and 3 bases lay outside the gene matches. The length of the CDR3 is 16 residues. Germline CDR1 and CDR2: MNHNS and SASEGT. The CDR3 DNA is TGTGCCAGCAGTGAAGCCGACGGGGGGGGCACAGATACGCAGTATTTT. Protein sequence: CASSEADGGGTDTQYF.

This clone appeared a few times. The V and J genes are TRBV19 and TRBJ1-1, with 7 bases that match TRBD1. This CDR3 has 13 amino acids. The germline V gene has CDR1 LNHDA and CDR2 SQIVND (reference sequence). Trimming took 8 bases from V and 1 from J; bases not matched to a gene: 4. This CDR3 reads CASSGTANTEAFF. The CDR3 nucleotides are TGTGCCAGTTCCGGGACAGCGAACACTGAAGCTTTCTTT.

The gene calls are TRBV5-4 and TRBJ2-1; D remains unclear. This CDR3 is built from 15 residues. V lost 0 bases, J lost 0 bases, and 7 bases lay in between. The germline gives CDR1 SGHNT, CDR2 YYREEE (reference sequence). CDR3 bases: TGTGCCAGCAGCTTGGGGTTACCCTCCTACAATGAGCAGTTCTTC. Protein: CASSLGLPSYNEQFF.

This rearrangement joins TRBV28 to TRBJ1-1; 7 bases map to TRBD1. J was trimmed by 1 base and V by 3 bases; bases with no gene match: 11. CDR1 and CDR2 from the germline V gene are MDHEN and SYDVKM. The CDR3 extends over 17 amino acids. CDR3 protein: CASSFPRHRGPNTEAFF. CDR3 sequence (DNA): TGTGCCAGCAGTTTCCCGCGTCACAGGGGACCGAACACTGAAGCTTTCTTT.

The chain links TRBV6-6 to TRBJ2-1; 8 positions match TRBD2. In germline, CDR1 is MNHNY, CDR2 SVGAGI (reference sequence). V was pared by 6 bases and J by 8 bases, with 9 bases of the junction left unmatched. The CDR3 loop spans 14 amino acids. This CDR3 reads CASSLTGTSHEQFF. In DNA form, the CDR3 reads TGTGCCAGCAGCTTAACCGGGACTAGTCATGAGCAGTTCTTC.